This is a list of T cell receptor beta chains from one sample in a study of cytomegalovirus exposure and HLA in healthy donors. Clones were read by immunoSEQ multiplex PCR, and TCRdb kept only the in-frame ones, dropping some. Of roughly 170,000 clones listed, about 80% are singletons. Material: PBMCs. The receptors derive from a woman younger than 45 in good health and CMV-seronegative. Each CDR3 is given with its conserved first and last residue. The order of the fields is clone size, V gene, J gene, D gene, CDR3 protein, CDR3 DNA. D genes are given only for firm matches. Only part of the rows carry a size: once, few, many, or a class if the clone is expanded.

abundance: .; v_gene: TRBV4-3; j_gene: TRBJ2-7; d_gene: .; CDR3aa: CASSQDSSGAREQYF; CDR3nt: TGCGCCAGCAGCCAAGATAGTTCAGGGGCGCGGGAGCAGTACTTC
abundance: .; v_gene: TRBV2; j_gene: TRBJ2-7; d_gene: TRBD1; CDR3aa: CASSFDRADYEQYF; CDR3nt: TGTGCCAGCAGTTTCGACAGGGCGGACTACGAGCAGTACTTC
abundance: .; v_gene: TRBV16; j_gene: TRBJ1-1; d_gene: .; CDR3aa: CASLPGGGTEAFF; CDR3nt: TGTGCCAGCCTACCCGGTGGAGGCACTGAAGCTTTCTTT
abundance: .; v_gene: TRBV6-5; j_gene: TRBJ1-1; d_gene: TRBD1; CDR3aa: CASSGTVTEAFF; CDR3nt: TGTGCCAGCAGCGGGACAGTCACTGAAGCTTTCTTT
abundance: .; v_gene: TRBV7-8; j_gene: TRBJ1-6; d_gene: .; CDR3aa: CASSLMGFGAVDSPLHF; CDR3nt: TGTGCCAGCAGCTTAATGGGTTTTGGGGCTGTAGATTCACCCCTCCACTTT
abundance: .; v_gene: TRBV2; j_gene: TRBJ2-3; d_gene: .; CDR3aa: CASTPLAGGTDTQYF; CDR3nt: TGTGCCAGCACTCCTCTGGCAGGGGGCACAGATACGCAGTATTTT
abundance: .; v_gene: TRBV19; j_gene: TRBJ1-5; d_gene: .; CDR3aa: CASSGGGGGRNQPQHF; CDR3nt: TGTGCCAGTAGTGGGGGTGGGGGTGGGAGGAATCAGCCCCAGCATTTT
abundance: .; v_gene: TRBV7-2; j_gene: TRBJ2-5; d_gene: TRBD2; CDR3aa: CASSLASSGGRPLETQYF; CDR3nt: TGTGCCAGCAGCTTAGCTTCCAGCGGGGGGCGCCCTCTGGAGACCCAGTACTTC
abundance: few; v_gene: TRBV6-4; j_gene: TRBJ2-6; d_gene: .; CDR3aa: CASSDAQGDSGANVLTF; CDR3nt: TGTGCCAGCAGTGACGCCCAGGGCGACTCTGGGGCCAACGTCCTGACTTTC
abundance: .; v_gene: TRBV7-2; j_gene: TRBJ2-7; d_gene: TRBD2; CDR3aa: CASSLSASGPYEQYF; CDR3nt: TGTGCCAGCAGCTTATCCGCTAGCGGACCCTACGAGCAGTACTTC
abundance: .; v_gene: TRBV14; j_gene: TRBJ1-1; d_gene: TRBD1; CDR3aa: CASSQMWQGAFTEAFF; CDR3nt: TGTGCCAGCAGCCAAATGTGGCAGGGGGCTTTCACTGAAGCTTTCTTT
abundance: .; v_gene: TRBV19; j_gene: TRBJ2-5; d_gene: TRBD2; CDR3aa: CASTRGTSGGPQETQYF; CDR3nt: TGTGCCAGTACGAGGGGGACTAGCGGGGGGCCCCAAGAGACCCAGTACTTC
abundance: .; v_gene: TRBV7-9; j_gene: TRBJ2-1; d_gene: .; CDR3aa: CASSRSGGREYNEQFF; CDR3nt: TGTGCCAGCAGTCGGAGCGGCGGTCGAGAGTACAATGAGCAGTTCTTC
abundance: .; v_gene: TRBV5-4; j_gene: TRBJ1-6; d_gene: TRBD1; CDR3aa: CASSLDRVNSPLHF; CDR3nt: TGTGCCAGCAGCCTTGACAGGGTCAATTCACCCCTCCACTTT